What follows describes a single TCR beta chain. At one boundary the junction diverges from the germline segment, which might be a read error. These data are taken from a study of human T cells and chemical hapten exposure. On the study more broadly: It was small differences in pooled library volume that mainly caused per-sample TCR yields to vary.

Each CDR3 protein is one row after TCRdb ran MiXCR on the 5' RACE reads. The sample has about 80,000 distinct CDR3 sequences; about 8.4% are singletons. Unfractionated whole blood served as the source for total RNA extraction. Germline V gene data show CDR1 as SGHVS and CDR2 as FQNEAQ. This CDR3 has 14 amino acids. The receptor's source is a male donor in good health. The chain has TRBV7-8 and TRBJ1-1, with no clear D. This CDR3 reads CASSLDRLNTEALF. Written as DNA, the CDR3 is TGTGCCAGCAGCTTAGATCGTCTAAACACTGAAGCTCTCTTT. The full variable domain, with the rest looked up from reference TRBV7-8 and TRBJ1-1, is GAGVSQSPRYKVAKRGQDVALRCDPISGHVSLFWYQQALGQGPEFLTYFQNEAQLDKSGLPSDRFFAERPEGSVSTLKIQRTQQEDSAVYLCASSLDRLNTEALFGQGTRLTVV.